Below, 17 T cell receptor beta chains from the same sample are listed, as sequenced in a study of early stage breast cancer tumors. Repertoires were generated with immunoSEQ multiplex PCR, while TCRdb's copy carries only in-frame clones and drops some. The data hold about 9,000 clones, with roughly 70% observed a single time. The sequenced sample consisted of breast tumor tissue. All receptors derive from a person aged 50 to 59 with breast cancer.

This chain joins TRBV5-5 and TRBJ1-5; D is possibly TRBD1 (6 bases). The germline V and J ends were trimmed by 1 base and 6 bases, with 14 bases remaining between them. Germline-derived CDR1 and CDR2 are SGHKS and YYEKEE (reference sequence). The CDR3 spans 15 residues. CDR3 residues: CASSLFQGTGQPQHF. In DNA form, the CDR3 reads TGTGCCAGCAGCTTGTTCCAGGGGACGGGTCAGCCCCAGCATTTT.

This clone has a single count. V usage is TRBV19 and J usage is TRBJ1-5, with D possibly being TRBD1 (6 bases). The germline CDR1 and CDR2 sequences are LNHDA and SQIVND (reference sequence). The V and J ends lost 3 bases and 4 bases respectively, with 16 bases between them. This CDR3 spans 16 amino acids. The CDR3 nucleotides read TGTGCCAGTAGTATCTGGGGACACAGATTAAATCAGCCCCAGCATTTT. Translated: CASSIWGHRLNQPQHF.

The V and J genes are TRBV5-8 and TRBJ2-3; D is possibly TRBD2 (6 bases). Germline loops: CDR1 SGHTS, CDR2 YDEGEE. This CDR3 has 15 residues. The V end was cut by 1 base, the J end by 5 bases, with 14 bases between. CDR3 in amino acids: CASSLILGSGDTQYF. The CDR3 bases are TGTGCCAGCAGCTTGATCCTCGGGAGTGGAGATACGCAGTATTTT.

The chain employs TRBV10-2 and TRBJ2-5, with D possibly being TRBD1 (5 bases). The CDR3 is 12 amino acids. Germline V CDR1 and CDR2: WSHSY, SAAADI. With 6 bases removed from V and 5 bases from J, the gap between germline ends came to 10 bases. CDR3 DNA sequence: TGCGCCAGCAGCAGACAGTCGGAGACCCAGTACTTC. Its translation: CASSRQSETQYF.

This clone was found a few times. The V gene is TRBV9, the J gene TRBJ2-1, with TRBD2 identical over 10 bases. The CDR3 extends over 15 amino acids. V was pared by 7 bases and J by 6 bases, with 10 bases of the junction left unmatched. Germline V CDR1 and CDR2: SGDLS, YYNGEE. This CDR3 reads CASGTAGGPGNEQFF. DNA of the CDR3: TGTGCCAGCGGCACAGCGGGGGGGCCAGGCAATGAGCAGTTCTTC. The whole variable domain, filled in from reference TRBV9 and TRBJ2-1, reads DSGVTQTPKHLITATGQRVTLRCSPRSGDLSVYWYQQSLDQGLQFLIQYYNGEERAKGNILERFSAQQFPDLHSELNLSSLELGDSALYFCASGTAGGPGNEQFFGPGTRLTVL.

The rearrangement joins TRBV11-2 to TRBJ2-3, with a possible D match to TRBD2 (5 bases). Per the germline V gene, CDR1 is SGHAT and CDR2 is FQNNGV. This CDR3 is built from 16 residues. The V gene lost 3 bases and the J gene lost 1 base, with 14 bases spanning the gap. The CDR3 loop reads CASSLRGNKGTDTQYF. The DNA of the CDR3 is TGTGCCAGCAGCTTGCGAGGGAATAAAGGCACAGATACGCAGTATTTT.

V and J are TRBV7-9 and TRBJ2-5, with D hard to call. CDR3 length: 11 amino acids. Looked up from germline, CDR1 is SEHNR and CDR2 is FQNEAQ (reference sequence). V was trimmed by 10 bases and J by 1 base, leaving 7 bases between them. CDR3 sequence: CAIGPQETQYF. As DNA, the CDR3 is TGTGCCATAGGACCCCAAGAGACCCAGTACTTC.

The rearrangement links TRBV5-4 to TRBJ2-1, with TRBD2 as a possible D gene (5 bases). This CDR3 region has 12 residues. Germline V gene lookup returns CDR1 SGHNT and CDR2 YYREEE (reference sequence). Trimming stripped 1 base from V and 8 bases from J, with 7 bases between. CDR3 protein: CASSLLGDEQFF. CDR3 bases: TGTGCCAGCAGCTTGTTGGGAGATGAGCAGTTCTTC.

This clone appeared once. The V call is TRBV6-6, the J call TRBJ1-1; no reliable D call. The V gene's germline CDR1 is MNHNY and CDR2 SVGAGI (reference sequence). Trimming left V 7 bases short and J 4 bases short, with 19 bases between. The CDR3 spans 15 residues. Here the CDR3 DNA reads TGTGCCAGCATCCGCTCGATTGGGTCCCCCACTGAAGCTTTCTTT. The encoded protein is CASIRSIGSPTEAFF.

This chain joins TRBV28 and TRBJ2-6; D not resolved. CDR1 is MDHEN and CDR2 is SYDVKM in the germline V gene. Trimming left V 2 bases short and J 0 bases short, with 8 bases between. The CDR3 is 16 amino acids. Here the CDR3 reads CASSLGQNSGANVLTF. CDR3 DNA: TGTGCCAGCAGTTTAGGGCAGAACTCTGGGGCCAACGTCCTGACTTTC.

This clone has just a few counts. The V call is TRBV5-5, the J call TRBJ2-3; D is unclear. The CDR3 totals 14 residues. Trimming took 2 bases from V and 6 from J, leaving 13 bases between them. Germline assignment: CDR1 SGHKS and CDR2 YYEKEE (reference sequence). The CDR3 spells CASSLTHGRDTQYF. CDR3 DNA sequence: TGTGCCAGCAGCTTAACCCATGGACGGGATACGCAGTATTTT.

The CDR3 nucleotides are TGCGCCAGCCCGGGACTAGCGGGGTGTTCTAGCACAGATACGCAGTATTTT. Amino acid sequence: CASPGLAGCSSTDTQYF. The chain has TRBV10-2 and TRBJ2-3; 13 bases fit TRBD2. The length of the CDR3 is 17 residues. V lost 8 bases and J lost 0; bases outside the gene matches: 8. Germline V gene data show CDR1 as WSHSY and CDR2 as SAAADI.

The chain has TRBV7-8 and TRBJ2-1; TRBD2 might be the D (6 bases). Germline-derived CDR1 and CDR2 are SGHVS and FQNEAQ. The CDR3 loop spans 12 amino acids. Trimming stripped 5 bases from V and 10 bases from J, with 12 bases between. CDR3 in amino acids: CASSHSAGEQFF. The DNA for the CDR3 is TGTGCCAGCAGCCATTCCGCGGGGGAGCAGTTCTTC. Drawing the rest from reference TRBV7-8 and TRBJ2-1, the complete variable domain is GAGVSQSPRYKVAKRGQDVALRCDPISGHVSLFWYQQALGQGPEFLTYFQNEAQLDKSGLPSDRFFAERPEGSVSTLKIQRTQQEDSAVYLCASSHSAGEQFFGPGTRLTVL.

This chain joins TRBV7-6 and TRBJ2-7; D possibly matches TRBD1 or TRBD2 (5 bases each). The CDR3 length is 13 residues. Germline V gene sequence: CDR1 SGHVS, CDR2 FNYEAQ. V lost 5 bases to trimming and J lost 6 bases, with 14 bases between them. As DNA, the CDR3 is TGTGCCAGCAGCCCCCTGAGGGGCCGCGAGCAGTACTTC. It encodes CASSPLRGREQYF.

The chain combines TRBV14 with TRBJ2-3; D gene ambiguous. This CDR3 has 15 residues. The V gene lost 3 bases and the J gene lost 0 bases, with 10 bases spanning the gap. Germline CDR1 is SGHDN and CDR2 is FVKESK. This chain's CDR3 is CASSQYGISTDTQYF. CDR3 in DNA: TGTGCCAGCAGCCAGTACGGCATTAGCACAGATACGCAGTATTTT.

This chain connects TRBV5-6 to TRBJ2-1; D call uncertain. CDR1 SGHDT and CDR2 YYEEEE come from the germline V gene. The CDR3 has 15 residues. Deletions cut 5 bases from V and 4 bases from J, with 16 bases between. CDR3 sequence: CASSYEQQSYNEQFF. The CDR3 DNA reads TGTGCCAGCAGTTACGAACAACAGAGTTACAATGAGCAGTTCTTC.

V usage is TRBV2 and J usage is TRBJ2-7, with 7 bases that match TRBD1. Germline loops: CDR1 SNHLY, CDR2 FYNNEI. V was clipped by 6 bases and J by 7 bases; unmatched bases: 15. The CDR3 runs 15 residues. CDR3 DNA sequence: TGTGCCAGCAGCTCACTTCGGACAGGATCCTGGGAGCAGTACTTC. Encoded protein: CASSSLRTGSWEQYF.